This is a list of T cell receptor beta chains from one sample in a study of radiotherapy plus CTLA-4 blockade in lung cancer. Repertoires were generated with immunoSEQ multiplex PCR, while TCRdb's copy carries only in-frame clones and drops some. The table lists about 88,000 clones, 72% of them singletons. Source: peripheral blood, taken from a patient treated with radiotherapy plus ipilimumab. These receptors all come from a human donor with non-small cell lung cancer that progressed on radiotherapy plus ipilimumab. Both conserved end residues are part of each CDR3. A D gene is named only where the DNA matches it firmly. Rows give clone size only sometimes, using once, few, many, or a class for an expanded clone.

abundance	d_gene	v_gene	j_gene	len	CDR3nt	CDR3aa
many	-	TRBV2	TRBJ2-1	15	TGTGCCAGCAGTGAGCTAGGGCGGGGGCTCAATGAGCAGTTCTTC	CASSELGRGLNEQFF
-	-	TRBV27	TRBJ2-1	15	TGTGCCAGCAGTTTAGGGACCCCCAGAATAAGCGAGCAGTTCTTC	CASSLGTPRISEQFF
once	-	TRBV13	TRBJ2-7	12	TGTGCCAGCAGCTTATTCCGGGAGGAGCAGTACTTC	CASSLFREEQYF
-	-	TRBV4-2	TRBJ1-4	16	TGTGCCAGCAGCCAAGATGGGACCTTTTATAATGAAAAACTGTTTTTT	CASSQDGTFYNEKLFF
once	-	TRBV10-3	TRBJ1-1	13	TGTGCCATCAGTGAGTCACCAAACACTGAAGCTTTCTTT	CAISESPNTEAFF
few	TRBD1	TRBV7-9	TRBJ1-1	16	TGTGCCAGCAGCCGATCGGGACAGGGATGGGACACTGAAGCTTTCTTT	CASSRSGQGWDTEAFF
-	-	TRBV5-6	TRBJ2-5	14	TGTGCCAGCAGCTCTCAGGATCAACAAGAGACCCAGTACTTC	CASSSQDQQETQYF
-	TRBD2	TRBV27	TRBJ2-7	15	TGTGCCAGCAGTTCGGCCAGCGGGAGGGCTTACGAGCAGTACTTC	CASSSASGRAYEQYF
-	-	TRBV5-5	TRBJ2-1	14	TGTGCCAGCAGCTTAGCCCCCACCGGCCATGAGCAGTTCTTC	CASSLAPTGHEQFF
-	TRBD2	TRBV11-2	TRBJ2-4	17	TGTGCCAGCAGCCCGGGACTAGCGGGAGGGCCGAGGGACATTCAGTACTTC	CASSPGLAGGPRDIQYF
-	TRBD2	TRBV5-3	TRBJ2-3	17	TGTGCCAGAAGCTTGGCCCTGGGGGGGACTAGCACAGATACGCAGTATTTT	CARSLALGGTSTDTQYF
-	-	TRBV18	TRBJ2-7	14	TGTGCCAGCTCACCCCGGCTGGGGGCCTACGAGCAGTACTTC	CASSPRLGAYEQYF
many	-	TRBV19	TRBJ2-2	12	TGTGCCACTGAGGCGGTCACCGGGGAGCTGTTTTTT	CATEAVTGELFF
few	TRBD1	TRBV28	TRBJ1-1	16	TGTGCCAGCAGTTTAACCGGGACAGGGTTGAACACTGAAGCTTTCTTT	CASSLTGTGLNTEAFF
-	-	TRBV19	TRBJ2-5	14	TGTGCCAGTAGTATACGGAACGTTCAAGAGACCCAGTACTTC	CASSIRNVQETQYF
-	-	TRBV5-1	TRBJ1-4	14	TGCGCCAGCTCTCCAGGGGTAACTAATGAAAAACTGTTTTTT	CASSPGVTNEKLFF
-	TRBD1	TRBV27	TRBJ1-1	13	TGTGCCAGCAGTCCTTACAGGGGCACTGAAGCTTTCTTT	CASSPYRGTEAFF
-	TRBD1	TRBV19	TRBJ2-3	17	TGTGCCAGTAGTATAGACCCCAGGGGGCCTAACACAGATACGCAGTATTTT	CASSIDPRGPNTDTQYF
-	-	TRBV5-1	TRBJ1-5	15	TGCGCCAGCAGCTTGTACACCGGGGGTGGACAGCCCCAGCATTTT	CASSLYTGGGQPQHF
-	TRBD2	TRBV6-5	TRBJ2-7	14	TGTGCCAGCAAGAGGGACTTTGGGACTAACGAGCAGTACTTC	CASKRDFGTNEQYF
-	TRBD1	TRBV28	TRBJ2-7	15	TGTGCCAGCAGCGCTGGGACAGGATCCCGGTACGAGCAGTACTTC	CASSAGTGSRYEQYF
-	-	TRBV5-4	TRBJ1-1	16	TGTGCCAGCAGCCGGGGACCTGTTGGCGCGAACACTGAAGCTTTCTTT	CASSRGPVGANTEAFF
-	-	TRBV5-1	TRBJ2-5	16	TGCGCCAGCAGCTTGATCTTCCGGGGGAGGTCGGAGACCCAGTACTTC	CASSLIFRGRSETQYF
-	-	TRBV6-5	TRBJ1-1	15	TGTGCCAGCAGTTACTCTGGGGCGGCGAACACTGAAGCTTTCTTT	CASSYSGAANTEAFF
-	TRBD1	TRBV5-1	TRBJ2-5	15	TGCGCCAGCAGCTTGGTCGGGACAGGGGAAGAGACCCAGTACTTC	CASSLVGTGEETQYF
-	-	TRBV5-1	TRBJ2-7	13	TGCGCCAGCAGCTTGTTTACGGGTGTCGAGCAGTACTTC	CASSLFTGVEQYF
-	TRBD2	TRBV2	TRBJ2-3	16	TGTGCCAGCAGTGACTTTTCTAGCGGGAGCACAGATACGCAGTATTTT	CASSDFSSGSTDTQYF
-	-	TRBV19	TRBJ1-1	15	TGTGCCAGTAGGGGGATGGCAGGAATGAACACTGAAGCTTTCTTT	CASRGMAGMNTEAFF
-	-	TRBV6-6	TRBJ1-5	15	TGTGCCAGCAACCTAGACGGAGGGGTTGCTCAGCCCCAGCATTTT	CASNLDGGVAQPQHF
-	-	TRBV23-1	TRBJ2-7	14	TGCGCCAGCAGTCATAAGGGCCCCGTCGACGAGCAGTACTTC	CASSHKGPVDEQYF
-	TRBD1	TRBV7-6	TRBJ2-1	17	TGTGCCAGCAGCTTAACAGGGGGCACCTCTCTCTACAATGAGCAGTTCTTC	CASSLTGGTSLYNEQFF
-	TRBD1	TRBV30	TRBJ2-2	14	TGTGCCTGGAGACAGGGGTCAAACACCGGGGAGCTGTTTTTT	CAWRQGSNTGELFF
-	TRBD2	TRBV7-8	TRBJ2-5	15	TGTGCCAGCAGCTCTCGGACTAGCGGGGAAGAGACCCAGTACTTC	CASSSRTSGEETQYF
few	-	TRBV4-1	TRBJ2-7	15	TGCGCCAGCAGCCAAGACGTTTGGCTCGTAGACGAGCAGTACTTC	CASSQDVWLVDEQYF
few	TRBD2	TRBV9	TRBJ2-7	15	TGTGCCAGCAGCGCCACCGGGACTAGCGCCTACGAGCAGTACTTC	CASSATGTSAYEQYF